A selection of T cell receptor beta chains follows, all from one sample in a study of blood T cell repertoires in COVID-19. TCRdb keeps only in-frame clones here, not all; method: immunoSEQ multiplex PCR. Among roughly 230,000 clones listed, 81% were seen once. Sequenced: peripheral blood. Every receptor here comes from a woman aged 80 or over with acute or convalescent COVID-19. Each CDR3 is given with its conserved first and last residue. D genes are given only for firm matches. Expanded clones are given a class, and other clones once, few, many or no size at all.

size	J	V	D	DNA	CDR3
once	TRBJ2-7	TRBV7-9	NA	TGTGCCAGCAGTCGGACAGCCTACGAGCAGTACTTC	CASSRTAYEQYF
NA	TRBJ1-5	TRBV2	NA	TGTGCCAGCAGTGTGTCGGATCAGCCCCAGCATTTT	CASSVSDQPQHF
NA	TRBJ1-5	TRBV30	NA	TGTGCCTGGAGGGGGCCTGGCGGCAATCAGCCCCAGCATTTT	CAWRGPGGNQPQHF
NA	TRBJ2-7	TRBV30	TRBD2	TGTTCCGGGACTAGCGGGAGTGCCTACGAGCAGTACTTC	CSGTSGSAYEQYF
NA	TRBJ1-2	TRBV10-3	NA	TGTGCCATCAGTGAGTCTGACAGGTGGGGCTACACCTTC	CAISESDRWGYTF
NA	TRBJ2-1	TRBV27	TRBD2	TGTGCCAGCAGTTTCCAACCCGGGACTAGCGGGAGGGCCGGTGAGCAGTTCTTC	CASSFQPGTSGRAGEQFF
NA	TRBJ1-1	TRBV5-1	TRBD1	TGCGCCAGCAGCTCTGACAGGGTCACTGAAGCTTTCTTT	CASSSDRVTEAFF
NA	TRBJ2-7	TRBV28	TRBD1	TGTGCCAGCAGTTTATTTATGCAGGGGGCGAACGAGCAGTACTTC	CASSLFMQGANEQYF
NA	TRBJ1-6	TRBV5-1	TRBD1	TGCGCCAGCAGCTTGGCCCTGGGACAGGGTCAGTCACCCCTCCACTTT	CASSLALGQGQSPLHF
NA	TRBJ2-6	TRBV7-3	TRBD1	TGTGCCAGCAGCTTGCCGACAGGGGCCTCTGGGGCCAACGTCCTGACTTTC	CASSLPTGASGANVLTF
NA	TRBJ1-3	TRBV11-3	NA	TGTGCCAGCAGGTCCCATTGTCCAGAAAATTTCAACACCATATATTTT	CASRSHCPENFNTIYF
once	TRBJ1-2	TRBV6-1	TRBD1	TGTGCCAGCAGTGAAAGGCAGGGGGAGGATGGCTACACCTTC	CASSERQGEDGYTF
NA	TRBJ2-7	TRBV12-3/TRBV12-4	TRBD1	TGTGCCAGCAGGTTCCAGGGGGCATACGAGCAGTACTTC	CASRFQGAYEQYF
few	TRBJ2-1	TRBV4-1	TRBD2	TGCGCCAGCAGCCCTTCCGGACTAGCGGGAGGGCCTAGGAATGAGCAGTTCTTC	CASSPSGLAGGPRNEQFF
NA	TRBJ2-3	TRBV3-1/TRBV3-2	TRBD2	TGTGCCAGCAGCCAAGCGGGGGGAAGCACAGATACGCAGTATTTT	CASSQAGGSTDTQYF
NA	TRBJ1-5	TRBV6-1	NA	TGTGCCAGCAGTGAGGGCAGTAGTAGCAATCAGCCCCAGCATTTT	CASSEGSSSNQPQHF
NA	TRBJ1-1	TRBV6-5	NA	TGTGCCAGCGGTAGTGACTTTAACACTGAAGCTTTCTTT	CASGSDFNTEAFF
NA	TRBJ1-2	TRBV4-2	TRBD1	TGTGCCAGCAGCCCCGCTAGGACAGGGACCTATGGCTACACCTTC	CASSPARTGTYGYTF
NA	TRBJ2-3	TRBV7-3	NA	TGTGCCAGCAGCCCAGACAGAAACACAGATACGCAGTATTTT	CASSPDRNTDTQYF
many	TRBJ1-5	TRBV5-6	NA	TGTGCCAGCAGCTTGACAGGGAGGGGGGATCAGCCCCAGCATTTT	CASSLTGRGDQPQHF
NA	TRBJ2-6	TRBV29-1	NA	TGCAGCGTCGTTGGGGCCAACGTCCTGACTTTC	CSVVGANVLTF
NA	TRBJ2-3	TRBV6-2/TRBV6-3	TRBD2	TGTGCCAGCAGTTACGAACTAGCGGGAGGAGATACGCAGTATTTT	CASSYELAGGDTQYF
NA	TRBJ1-2	TRBV19	NA	TGTGCCAGTAGTATAACGGGGAGGGGGGCCGGGAACTATGGCTACACCTTC	CASSITGRGAGNYGYTF